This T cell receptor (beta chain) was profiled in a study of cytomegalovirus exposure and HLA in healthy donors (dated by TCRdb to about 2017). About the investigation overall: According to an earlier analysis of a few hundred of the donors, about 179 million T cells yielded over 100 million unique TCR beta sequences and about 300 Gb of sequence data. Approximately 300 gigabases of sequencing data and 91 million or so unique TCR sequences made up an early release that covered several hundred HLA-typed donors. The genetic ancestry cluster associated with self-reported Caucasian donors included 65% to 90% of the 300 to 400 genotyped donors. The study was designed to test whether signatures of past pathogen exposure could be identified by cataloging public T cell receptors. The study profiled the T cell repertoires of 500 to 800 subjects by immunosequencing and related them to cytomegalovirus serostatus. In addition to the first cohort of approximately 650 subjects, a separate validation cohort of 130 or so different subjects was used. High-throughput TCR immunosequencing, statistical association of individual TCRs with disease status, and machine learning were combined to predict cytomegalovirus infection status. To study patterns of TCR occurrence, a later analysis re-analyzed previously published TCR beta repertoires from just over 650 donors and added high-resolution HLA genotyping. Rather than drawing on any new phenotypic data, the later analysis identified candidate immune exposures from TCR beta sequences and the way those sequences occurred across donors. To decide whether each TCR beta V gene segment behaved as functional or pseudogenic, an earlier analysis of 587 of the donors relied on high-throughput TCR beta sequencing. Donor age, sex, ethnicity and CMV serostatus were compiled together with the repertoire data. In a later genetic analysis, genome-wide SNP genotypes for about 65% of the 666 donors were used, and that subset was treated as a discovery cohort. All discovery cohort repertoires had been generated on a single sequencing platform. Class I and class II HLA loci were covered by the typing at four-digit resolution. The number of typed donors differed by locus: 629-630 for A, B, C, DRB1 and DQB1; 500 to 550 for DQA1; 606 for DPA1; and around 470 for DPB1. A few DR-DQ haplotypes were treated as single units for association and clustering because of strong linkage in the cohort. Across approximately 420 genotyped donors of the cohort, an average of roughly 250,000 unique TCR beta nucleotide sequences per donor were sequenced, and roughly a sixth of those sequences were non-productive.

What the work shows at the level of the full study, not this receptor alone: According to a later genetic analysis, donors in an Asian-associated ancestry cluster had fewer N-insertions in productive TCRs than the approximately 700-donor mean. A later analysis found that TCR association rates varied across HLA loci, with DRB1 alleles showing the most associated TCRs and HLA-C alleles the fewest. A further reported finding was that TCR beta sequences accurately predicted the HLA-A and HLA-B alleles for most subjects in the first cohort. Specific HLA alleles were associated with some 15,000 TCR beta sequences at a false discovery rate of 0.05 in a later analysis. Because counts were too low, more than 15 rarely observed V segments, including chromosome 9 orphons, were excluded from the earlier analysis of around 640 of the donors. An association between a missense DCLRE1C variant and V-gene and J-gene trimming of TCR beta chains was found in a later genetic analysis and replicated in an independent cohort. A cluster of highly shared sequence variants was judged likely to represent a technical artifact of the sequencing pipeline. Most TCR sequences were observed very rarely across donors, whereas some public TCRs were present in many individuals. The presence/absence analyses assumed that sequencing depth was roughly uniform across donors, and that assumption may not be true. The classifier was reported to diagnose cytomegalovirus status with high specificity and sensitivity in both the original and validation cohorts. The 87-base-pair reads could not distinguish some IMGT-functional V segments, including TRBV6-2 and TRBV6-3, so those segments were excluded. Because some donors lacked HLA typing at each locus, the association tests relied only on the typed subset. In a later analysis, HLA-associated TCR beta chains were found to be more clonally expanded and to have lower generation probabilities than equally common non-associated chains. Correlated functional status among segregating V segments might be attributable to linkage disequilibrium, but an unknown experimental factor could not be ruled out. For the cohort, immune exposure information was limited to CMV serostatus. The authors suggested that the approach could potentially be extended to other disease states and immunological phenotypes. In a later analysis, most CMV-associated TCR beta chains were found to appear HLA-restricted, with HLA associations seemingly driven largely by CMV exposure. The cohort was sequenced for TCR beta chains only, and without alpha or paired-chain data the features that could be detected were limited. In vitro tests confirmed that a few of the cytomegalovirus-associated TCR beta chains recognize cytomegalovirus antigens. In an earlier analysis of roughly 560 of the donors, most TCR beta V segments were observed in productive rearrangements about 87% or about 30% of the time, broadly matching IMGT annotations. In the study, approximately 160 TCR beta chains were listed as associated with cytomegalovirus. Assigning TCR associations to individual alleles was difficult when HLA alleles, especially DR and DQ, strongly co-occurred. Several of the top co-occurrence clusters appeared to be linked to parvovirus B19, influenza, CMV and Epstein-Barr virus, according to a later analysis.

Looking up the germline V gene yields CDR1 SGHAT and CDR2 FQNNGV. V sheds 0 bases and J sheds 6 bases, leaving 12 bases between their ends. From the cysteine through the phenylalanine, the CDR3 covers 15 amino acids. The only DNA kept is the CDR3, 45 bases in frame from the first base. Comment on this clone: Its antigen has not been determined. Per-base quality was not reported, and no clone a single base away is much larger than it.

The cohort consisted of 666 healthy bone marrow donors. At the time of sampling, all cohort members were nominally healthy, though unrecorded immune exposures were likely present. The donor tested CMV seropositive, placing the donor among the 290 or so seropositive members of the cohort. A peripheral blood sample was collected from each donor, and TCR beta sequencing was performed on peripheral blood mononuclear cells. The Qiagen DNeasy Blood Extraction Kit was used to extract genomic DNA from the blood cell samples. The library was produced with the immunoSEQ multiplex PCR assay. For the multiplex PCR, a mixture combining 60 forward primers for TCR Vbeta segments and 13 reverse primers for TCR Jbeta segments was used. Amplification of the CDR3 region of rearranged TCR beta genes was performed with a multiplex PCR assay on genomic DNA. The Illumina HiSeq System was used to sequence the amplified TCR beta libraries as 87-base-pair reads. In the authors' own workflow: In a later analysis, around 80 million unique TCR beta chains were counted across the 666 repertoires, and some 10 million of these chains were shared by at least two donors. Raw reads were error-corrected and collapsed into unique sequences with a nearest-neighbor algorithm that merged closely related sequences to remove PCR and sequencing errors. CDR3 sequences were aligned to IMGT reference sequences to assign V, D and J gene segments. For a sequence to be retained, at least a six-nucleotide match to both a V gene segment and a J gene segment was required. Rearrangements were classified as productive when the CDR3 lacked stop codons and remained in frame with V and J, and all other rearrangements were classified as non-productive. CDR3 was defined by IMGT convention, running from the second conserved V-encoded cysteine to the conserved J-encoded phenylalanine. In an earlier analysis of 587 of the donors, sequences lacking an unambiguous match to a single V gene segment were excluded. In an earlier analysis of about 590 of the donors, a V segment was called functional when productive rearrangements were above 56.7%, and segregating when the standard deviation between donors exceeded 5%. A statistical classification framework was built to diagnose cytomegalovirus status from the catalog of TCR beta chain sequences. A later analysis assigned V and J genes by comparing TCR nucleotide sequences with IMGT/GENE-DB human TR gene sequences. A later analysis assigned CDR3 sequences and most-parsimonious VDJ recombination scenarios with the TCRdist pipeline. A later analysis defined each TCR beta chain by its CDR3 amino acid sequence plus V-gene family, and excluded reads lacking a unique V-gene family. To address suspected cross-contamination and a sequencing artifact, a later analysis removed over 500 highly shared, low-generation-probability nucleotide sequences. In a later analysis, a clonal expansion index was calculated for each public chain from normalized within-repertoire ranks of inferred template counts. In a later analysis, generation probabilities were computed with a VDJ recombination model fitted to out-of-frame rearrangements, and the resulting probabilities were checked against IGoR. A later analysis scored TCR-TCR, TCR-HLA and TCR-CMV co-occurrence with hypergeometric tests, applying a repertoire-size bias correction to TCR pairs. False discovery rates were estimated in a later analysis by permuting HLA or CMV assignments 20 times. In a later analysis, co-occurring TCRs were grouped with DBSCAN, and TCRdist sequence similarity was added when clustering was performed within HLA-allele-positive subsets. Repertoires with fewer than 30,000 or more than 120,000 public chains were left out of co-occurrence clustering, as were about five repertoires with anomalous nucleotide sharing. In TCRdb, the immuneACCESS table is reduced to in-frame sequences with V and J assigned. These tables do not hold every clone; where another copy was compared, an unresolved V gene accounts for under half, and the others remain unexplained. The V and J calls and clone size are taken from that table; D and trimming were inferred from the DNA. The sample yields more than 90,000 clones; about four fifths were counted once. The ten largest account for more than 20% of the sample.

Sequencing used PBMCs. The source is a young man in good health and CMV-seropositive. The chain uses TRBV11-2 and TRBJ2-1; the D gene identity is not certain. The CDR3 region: CASSLDRMSGNEQFF. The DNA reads TGTGCCAGCAGCTTAGATAGGATGTCGGGCAATGAGCAGTTCTTC.